These 20 T cell receptor beta chains share one sample of origin, sequenced in a study of PD-1 blockade in mismatch repair-deficient tumors (dated by TCRdb to the late 2010s). Libraries were made using the immunoSEQ multiplex PCR assay. This is the immuneACCESS table as TCRdb keeps it, with only in-frame sequences that have V and J called. A part of the clones is gone; compared with another copy, unresolved V genes explain less than half, and the rest is unexplained. The sample includes about 49,000 clones, with under 85% observed a single time. Together, the top ten hold 2.5% to 4% of the sample. Per the publication, the time point label means: peripheral blood before pembrolizumab. Source: PBMCs, taken before pembrolizumab treatment. These receptor sequences come from an adult with mismatch repair-deficient cancer.

V usage is TRBV9 and J usage is TRBJ2-1; the match to TRBD2 covers 14 bases. V was clipped by 4 bases and J by 3 bases; unmatched bases: 3. The CDR3 length is 16 residues. Germline CDR1 and CDR2: SGDLS and YYNGEE. CDR3 DNA: TGTGCCAGCAGCCCGACTAGCGGGGGGGACTACAATGAGCAGTTCTTC. Translation: CASSPTSGGDYNEQFF.

This chain connects TRBV2 to TRBJ2-2, with a possible D match to TRBD1 (5 bases). There are 14 residues in the CDR3. Germline CDR1 reads SNHLY; CDR2 reads FYNNEI. V lost 6 bases and J 6 bases, leaving 14 bases between the germline ends. CDR3 DNA sequence: TGTGCCAGCAGGCCCAAGGGGATGGCCGGGGAGCTGTTTTTT. Translation gives CASRPKGMAGELFF.

V is TRBV5-8 and J is TRBJ2-5; TRBD1 matches at 9 bases. CDR3 length: 14 amino acids. The V segment lost 2 bases and the J segment 4 bases; nucleotides outside the gene matches: 3. Germline V gene lookup returns CDR1 SGHTS and CDR2 YDEGEE. In DNA form, the CDR3 reads TGTGCCAGCAGCTTCGGACAGGGGCTAGAGACCCAGTACTTC. This translates into CASSFGQGLETQYF.

The genes are TRBV2 and TRBJ1-4; the D gene is possibly TRBD1 (5 bases). Germline CDR1 SNHLY, CDR2 FYNNEI. Between the trimmed V and J ends, which lost 3 bases and 0 bases, there was a span of 5 bases. The CDR3 spans 14 residues. CDR3 DNA sequence: TGTGCCAGCAGTGAGACAGCAACTAATGAAAAACTGTTTTTT. Residues: CASSETATNEKLFF.

The chain is built from TRBV2 and TRBJ2-1, with a possible D match to TRBD2 (5 bases). Per the germline V gene, CDR1 is SNHLY and CDR2 is FYNNEI. The V gene lost 4 bases and the J gene lost 0 bases, with 13 bases spanning the gap. This CDR3 comprises 16 residues. The chain's CDR3 is CASSGRAASSYNEQFF. CDR3 sequence (DNA): TGTGCCAGCAGTGGGCGAGCGGCAAGCTCCTACAATGAGCAGTTCTTC.

The chain has TRBV6-6 and TRBJ1-4; no clear D. V lost 6 bases, J lost 5 bases, and 19 bases lay in between. Germline-derived CDR1 and CDR2 are MNHNY and SVGAGI (reference sequence). The CDR3 has 16 residues. This CDR3 reads CASRPHVGSINEKLFF. As DNA, the CDR3 is TGTGCCAGCAGGCCCCACGTTGGCAGCATAAATGAAAAACTGTTTTTT.

This chain uses TRBV6-1 with TRBJ1-5; D is uncertain. The CDR3 extends over 13 amino acids. Trimming took 8 bases from V and 4 from J, leaving 12 bases between them. Germline CDR1 reads MNHNS; CDR2 reads SASEGT. Written as DNA, the CDR3 is TGTGCCAGCCTTGGAGGCGGAAATCAGCCCCAGCATTTT. It codes for CASLGGGNQPQHF.

This clone was seen a few times. The chain is built from TRBV7-6 and TRBJ2-2; TRBD1 or TRBD2 may be the D gene (5 bases each). The CDR3 runs 14 residues. Trimming shortened V by 3 bases and J by 3 bases, and 8 bases separated the two germline ends. CDR1 is SGHVS and CDR2 is FNYEAQ in the germline V gene. The DNA of the CDR3 is TGTGCCAGCAGCTTCGGGACGGACACCGGGGAGCTGTTTTTT. It yields the protein CASSFGTDTGELFF.

The chain carries TRBV7-9 and TRBJ2-3; no clear D gene. Germline CDR1 and CDR2: SEHNR and FQNEAQ (reference sequence). The CDR3 length is 15 residues. Between the trimmed V and J ends, which lost 5 bases and 1 base, there was a span of 13 bases. For the CDR3, the DNA is TGTGCCAGCAGCCTAGGCCCCCCGGGCACAGATACGCAGTATTTT. Its translation: CASSLGPPGTDTQYF.

The chain carries TRBV7-9 and TRBJ1-3; D remains unclear. Per germline, CDR1 SEHNR and CDR2 FQNEAQ (reference sequence). The CDR3 length is 14 residues. V lost 2 bases, J lost 11 bases, and 16 bases lay in between. CDR3 sequence: CASSLRADLRAIYF. In nucleotides, the CDR3 is TGTGCCAGCAGCTTACGAGCCGATCTGAGGGCCATATATTTT.

The chain has TRBV5-4 and TRBJ2-2, with TRBD2 matching over 11 bases. This CDR3 comprises 15 residues. CDR1 is SGHNT and CDR2 is YYREEE in the germline V gene (reference sequence). V lost 4 bases and J lost 3; bases outside the gene matches: 2. This chain's CDR3 is CASSAGLADTGELFF. In DNA form, the CDR3 reads TGTGCCAGCAGCGCGGGACTAGCGGACACCGGGGAGCTGTTTTTT.

The genes are TRBV7-2 and TRBJ2-3; D may correspond to TRBD1 or TRBD2 (5 bases each). Trimming left V 6 bases short and J 1 base short, with 8 bases between. Germline V lookup: CDR1 SGHTA, CDR2 FQGNSA. This CDR3 contains 13 residues. Written as DNA, the CDR3 is TGTGCCAGCAGTTGGGACCGCACAGATACGCAGTATTTT. Protein sequence: CASSWDRTDTQYF.

The chain recombines TRBV7-2 with TRBJ2-5; D might be TRBD1 or TRBD2, each matching 5 bases. Germline values: CDR1 SGHTA, CDR2 FQGNSA. Trimming pared 3 bases from V and 5 bases from J, leaving 10 bases between. CDR3 length: 13 amino acids. CDR3 in DNA: TGTGCCAGCAGCTTGGGACCCGTGGAGACCCAGTACTTC. This encodes CASSLGPVETQYF.

The V call is TRBV7-2, the J call TRBJ1-3, with 9 bases lining up with TRBD1. This CDR3 contains 17 residues. CDR1 and CDR2 (germline): SGHTA, FQGNSA. The V segment lost 2 bases and the J segment 1 base; nucleotides outside the gene matches: 6. The CDR3 DNA reads as TGTGCCAGCAGCTTAATCCGGGACAGGGAATCTGGAAACACCATATATTTT. Translation gives CASSLIRDRESGNTIYF.

The chain is built from TRBV11-3 and TRBJ2-1; 12 nucleotides agree with TRBD2. The V segment lost 5 bases and the J segment 7 bases; nucleotides outside the gene matches: 6. CDR1 and CDR2 from the germline V gene are SGHNT and YENEEA. The CDR3 has 15 residues. CDR3 residues: CASSGRTSGMNEQFF. The CDR3 DNA sequence: TGTGCCAGCAGCGGACGGACTAGCGGGATGAATGAGCAGTTCTTC.

The V and J genes are TRBV5-1 and TRBJ2-5; possibly TRBD2 for D (6 bases). Trimming removed 4 bases at V and 7 bases at J, with 17 bases between. The CDR3 is made up of 14 amino acids. Germline V gives CDR1 SGHRS, CDR2 YFSETQ. CDR3 amino acids: CASSPGEARGTQYF. The CDR3 DNA follows: TGCGCCAGCAGCCCGGGGGAGGCCCGGGGGACCCAGTACTTC.

The chain employs TRBV19 and TRBJ2-1; perhaps TRBD1 as D (5 bases). Germline lookup yields CDR1 LNHDA and CDR2 SQIVND (reference sequence). There are 14 residues in the CDR3. Between the trimmed V and J ends, which lost 3 bases and 4 bases, there was a span of 10 bases. The CDR3 coding sequence is TGTGCCAGTAGTATTCAGGGTTGGTACAATGAGCAGTTCTTC. Translating gives CASSIQGWYNEQFF.

V usage is TRBV4-1 and J usage is TRBJ1-1, with D unclear. Germline values: CDR1 MGHRA, CDR2 YSYEKL. V dropped 5 bases and J dropped 1 base, with 11 bases sitting between them. The CDR3 totals 14 residues. CDR3 coding DNA: TGCGCCAGCAGCATCATTGGACGGAACACTGAAGCTTTCTTT. It is translated as CASSIIGRNTEAFF.

The chain combines TRBV9 with TRBJ2-7; possible D gene TRBD2, 6 bases. V was cut by 1 base and J by 6 bases, with 8 bases left in between. The CDR3 loop spans 12 amino acids. Germline lookup yields CDR1 SGDLS and CDR2 YYNGEE. This chain's CDR3 is CASSVWGGEQYF. CDR3 in DNA: TGTGCCAGCAGCGTATGGGGAGGCGAGCAGTACTTC.

About this clone: The same CDR3 is also encoded by other DNA sequences in this sample. The chain couples TRBV18 to TRBJ2-7, with D tentatively TRBD1 or TRBD2 (5 bases each). The germline V and J ends were trimmed by 2 bases and 0 bases, with 5 bases remaining between them. CDR1 and CDR2 from the germline V gene are KGHSH and LQKENI. The CDR3 runs to 13 residues. The DNA for the CDR3 is TGTGCCAGCTCACCAGGGACCTCCTACGAGCAGTACTTC. Amino acid sequence: CASSPGTSYEQYF.